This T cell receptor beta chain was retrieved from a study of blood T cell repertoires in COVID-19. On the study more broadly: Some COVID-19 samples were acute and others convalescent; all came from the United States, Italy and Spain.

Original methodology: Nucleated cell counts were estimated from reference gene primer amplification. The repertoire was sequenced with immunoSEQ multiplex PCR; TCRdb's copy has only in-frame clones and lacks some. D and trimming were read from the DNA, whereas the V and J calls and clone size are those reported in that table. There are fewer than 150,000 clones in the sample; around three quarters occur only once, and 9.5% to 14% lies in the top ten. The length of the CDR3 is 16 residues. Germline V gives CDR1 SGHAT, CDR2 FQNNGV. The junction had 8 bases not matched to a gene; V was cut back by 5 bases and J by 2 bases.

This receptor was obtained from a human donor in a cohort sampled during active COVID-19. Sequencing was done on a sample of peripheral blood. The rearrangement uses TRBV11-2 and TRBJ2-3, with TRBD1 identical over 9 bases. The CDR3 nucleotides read TGTGCCAGCAGCCGAGGGGGGACAGGGCACACAGATACGCAGTATTTT. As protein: CASSRGGTGHTDTQYF.